This entry lists 4 T cell receptor beta chains sequenced from one sample in a study of T cell responses to AZD1222 COVID-19 vaccine. Profiling relied on immunoSEQ multiplex PCR, and the TCRdb table lists in-frame clones only, not all of them. The sample includes about 150,000 clones, less than 90% of them seen just once. Specimen: peripheral blood, collected on day 0 of AZD1222 vaccination. All receptors derive from an adult in good health.

The V call is TRBV6-2 or TRBV6-3, the J call TRBJ2-7; D may match TRBD1 or TRBD2 (5 bases each). There are 14 residues in the CDR3. V dropped 4 bases and J dropped 0 bases, with 10 bases sitting between them. The germline CDR1 and CDR2 sequences are MNHEY and SVGEGT. The CDR3 loop is CASSFQGRSYEQYF. CDR3 coding DNA: TGTGCCAGCAGTTTTCAGGGACGCTCCTACGAGCAGTACTTC.

V usage is TRBV10-2 and J usage is TRBJ2-2; D gene ambiguous. V was cut by 2 bases and J by 1 base, with 2 bases left in between. The CDR3 is made up of 13 amino acids. Germline CDR1 and CDR2: WSHSY and SAAADI. The CDR3 region has the DNA TGCGCCAGCAGTGAGCAGAACACCGGGGAGCTGTTTTTT. Translation gives CASSEQNTGELFF.

The chain carries TRBV5-1 and TRBJ2-7; 9 nucleotides line up with TRBD1. After removal of 2 bases from V and 5 bases from J, the junction contained 5 bases not matched to a gene. From germline, CDR1 is SGHRS and CDR2 YFSETQ. The CDR3 sequence is 14 residues long. The CDR3 spells CASSLGQGFDEQYF. For the CDR3, the DNA is TGCGCCAGCAGCTTAGGACAGGGGTTCGACGAGCAGTACTTC.

Note on this clone: This specimen includes other DNA sequences encoding the same CDR3. The chain links TRBV5-1 to TRBJ1-1; D gene uncertain. Germline V lookup: CDR1 SGHRS, CDR2 YFSETQ. The CDR3 has 14 residues. The ends were cut back, 0 bases at V and 4 bases at J, with 10 bases in the middle. The CDR3 DNA sequence: TGCGCCAGCAGCTTGGAAGGTCGGGGCACTGAAGCTTTCTTT. Encoded protein: CASSLEGRGTEAFF.